The source of this TCR beta chain is a study of blood T cell repertoires in COVID-19. Study as a whole: The origin of the acute and convalescent COVID-19 samples was the United States, Italy and Spain. In each case, the material was cDNA or gDNA derived from T cells, B-cell-depleted T cells, or PBMCs.

This clone appeared once. As processed by the authors: Researchers report that nucleated cell counts were estimated from reference gene primer amplification. This table comes from immunoSEQ multiplex PCR, and its TCRdb copy is limited to in-frame clones, with some not included. V, J and clone size are taken as reported in that table, and D and trimming were inferred from the DNA itself. The sample consists of around 150,000 clones, approximately 80% of them appearing once. There are 15 residues in the CDR3. Germline CDR1 reads SGHRS; CDR2 reads YFSETQ. V was pared by 5 bases and J by 5 bases, with 8 bases of the junction left unmatched.

Sequencing used peripheral blood. The clonotype originates from a woman aged 80 or older in a cohort sampled during active or convalescent COVID-19. The chain links TRBV5-1 to TRBJ2-3, with 10 bases aligning to TRBD2. The CDR3 is CASRPSGGAVDTQYF. The DNA of the CDR3 is TGCGCCAGCAGACCGAGCGGGGGGGCCGTAGATACGCAGTATTTT.